The 7 T cell receptor beta chains listed next were all sequenced from one sample in a study of molecular identifiers for immune sequencing clone quantification (dated 2018 in TCRdb). Libraries were built with PCR. Data came from an Illumina HiSeq 4000. TCRdb passed the public sequencing reads through fastp at Q25 and MiXCR, retaining productive beta sequences. Each entry merges the rows of one CDR3 protein and shows their most common DNA and genes. In all, the sample holds 88,000 or so distinct CDR3 sequences, and around 23% of those were seen once. The ten top clones hold 0.85% to 1.2% of the sample. The source material was naive CD8+ T cells from blood, with Jurkat cell RNA spiked in. The cell subset or site label for this specimen denotes: FACS-sorted CD8+CD4-CCR7+CD45RA+ naive T cells. These receptors all come from a human donor in good health. Some libraries in this study had Jurkat cell RNA spiked in.

At least ten counts were recorded for this clonotype. The chain joins TRBV7-9 to TRBJ2-7; either TRBD1 or TRBD2 may fit D (5 bases each). Trimming stripped 5 bases from V and 3 bases from J, with 17 bases between. Germline V lookup: CDR1 SEHNR, CDR2 FQNEAQ (reference sequence). The CDR3 length is 15 residues. CDR3 DNA: TGTGCCAGCAGCCCATTTGGGACCGACCACTACGAGCAGTACTTC. Amino acids: CASSPFGTDHYEQYF.

This clonotype was counted at least ten times. The V and J genes are TRBV12-3 or TRBV12-4 and TRBJ2-7; 7 bases map to TRBD2. V shed 4 bases and J 0 bases; nucleotides not matched to a gene: 9. The CDR3 has 16 residues. CDR3 residues: CASSSSGGGSSYEQYF. The DNA for the CDR3 is TGTGCCAGCAGTTCTTCTGGGGGGGGAAGCTCCTACGAGCAGTACTTC.

Only a few counts were recorded for this clonotype. The chain couples TRBV19 to TRBJ1-1; D ambiguous. The V end was cut by 1 base, the J end by 1 base, with 7 bases between. The germline gives CDR1 LNHDA, CDR2 SQIVND (reference sequence). The CDR3 runs 14 residues. The DNA of the CDR3 is TGTGCCAGTAGTATAGGTGCGGGGAACACTGAAGCTTTCTTT. Translating gives CASSIGAGNTEAFF.

This clonotype occurred many times. The chain couples TRBV5-4 to TRBJ2-7, with D perhaps assigned TRBD1 or TRBD2 (5 bases each). CDR1 SGHNT and CDR2 YYREEE come from the germline V gene (reference sequence). Trimming pared 3 bases from V and 1 base from J, leaving 8 bases between. This CDR3 region has 13 residues. The CDR3 spells CASSWDPSYEQYF. The CDR3 DNA reads TGTGCCAGCAGCTGGGACCCTTCCTACGAGCAGTACTTC. Combining the CDR3 with reference TRBV5-4 and TRBJ2-7 gives the whole variable domain ETGVTQSPTHLIKTRGQQVTLRCSSQSGHNTVSWYQQALGQGPQFIFQYYREEENGRGNFPPRFSGLQFPNYSSELNVNALELDDSALYLCASSWDPSYEQYFGPGTRLTVT.

This clonotype appeared many times. The chain couples TRBV28 to TRBJ1-5, with 10 bases matching TRBD1. The CDR3 spans 15 residues. Germline CDR1 MDHEN, CDR2 SYDVKM. The ends lost 7 bases at V and 6 bases at J; junction bases unmatched: 9. CDR3 amino acids: CASTLDRGRAQPQHF. The CDR3 DNA sequence: TGTGCCAGCACCCTTGACAGGGGGCGTGCTCAGCCCCAGCATTTT.

This clonotype was counted at least ten times. This rearrangement joins TRBV9 to TRBJ2-7, with D unclear. V gave up 0 bases and J gave up 0 bases, with 10 bases separating them. The CDR3 totals 15 residues. The germline V gene encodes CDR1 SGDLS and CDR2 YYNGEE. The CDR3, as DNA: TGTGCCAGCAGCGTAGTATCTGGAAGCTCCTACGAGCAGTACTTC. Protein: CASSVVSGSSYEQYF.

Concerning this clonotype itself: Likely a read error: the CDR3 ends without its conserved phenylalanine or tryptophan. The CDR3: CASSDGTGEDTEAFS. For the CDR3, the DNA is TGTGCCAGCAGCGATGGGACAGGGGAGGACACTGAAGCTTTCTCT. This chain connects TRBV9 to TRBJ1-1, with 10 bases lining up with TRBD1. CDR3 length: 15 amino acids. Germline V CDR1 and CDR2: SGDLS, YYNGEE. The V segment lost 3 bases and the J segment 3 bases; nucleotides outside the gene matches: 5.